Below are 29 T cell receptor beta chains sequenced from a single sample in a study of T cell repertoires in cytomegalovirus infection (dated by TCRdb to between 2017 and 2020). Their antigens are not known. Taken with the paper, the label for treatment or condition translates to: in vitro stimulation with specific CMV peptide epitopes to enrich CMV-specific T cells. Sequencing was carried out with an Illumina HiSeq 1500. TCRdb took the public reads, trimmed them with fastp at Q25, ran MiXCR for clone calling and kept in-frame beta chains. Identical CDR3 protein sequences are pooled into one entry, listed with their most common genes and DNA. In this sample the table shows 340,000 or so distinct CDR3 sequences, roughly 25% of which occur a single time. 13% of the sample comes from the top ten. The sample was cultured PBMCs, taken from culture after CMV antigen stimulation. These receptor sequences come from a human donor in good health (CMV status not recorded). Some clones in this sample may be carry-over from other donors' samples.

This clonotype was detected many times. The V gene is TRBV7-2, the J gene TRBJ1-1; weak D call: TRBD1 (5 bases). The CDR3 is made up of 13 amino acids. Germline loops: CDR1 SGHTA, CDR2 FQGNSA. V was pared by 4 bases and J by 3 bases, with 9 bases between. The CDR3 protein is CASSSGPDTEAFF. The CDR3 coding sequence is TGTGCCAGCAGCTCGGGGCCGGACACTGAAGCTTTCTTT.

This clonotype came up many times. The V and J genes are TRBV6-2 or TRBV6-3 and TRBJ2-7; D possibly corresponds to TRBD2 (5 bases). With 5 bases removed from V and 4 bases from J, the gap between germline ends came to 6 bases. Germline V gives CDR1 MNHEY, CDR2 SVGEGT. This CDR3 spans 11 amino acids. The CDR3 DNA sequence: TGTGCCAGCAGTGAGGGATACGAGCAGTACGTC. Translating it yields CASSEGYEQYV.

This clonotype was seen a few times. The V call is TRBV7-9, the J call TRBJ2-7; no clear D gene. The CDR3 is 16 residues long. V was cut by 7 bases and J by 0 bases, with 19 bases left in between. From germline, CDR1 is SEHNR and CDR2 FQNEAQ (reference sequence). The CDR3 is CASNERKFDYSYEQYF. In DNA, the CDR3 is TGTGCCAGCAACGAGAGGAAGTTTGATTACTCCTACGAGCAGTACTTC.

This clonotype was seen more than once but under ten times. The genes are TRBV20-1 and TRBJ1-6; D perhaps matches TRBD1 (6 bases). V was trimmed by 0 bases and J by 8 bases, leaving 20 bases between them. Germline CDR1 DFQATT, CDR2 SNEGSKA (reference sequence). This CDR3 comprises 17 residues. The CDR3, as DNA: TGCAGTGCTAGAGACCCAGTGACAGGAGCTTTGGATTCACCCCTCCACTTT. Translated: CSARDPVTGALDSPLHF.

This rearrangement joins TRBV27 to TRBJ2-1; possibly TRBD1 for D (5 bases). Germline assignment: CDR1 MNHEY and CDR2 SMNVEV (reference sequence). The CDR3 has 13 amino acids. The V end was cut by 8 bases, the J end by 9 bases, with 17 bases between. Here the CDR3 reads CASRQNAGLEQFF. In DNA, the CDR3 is TGTGCCAGCCGTCAAAACGCAGGGCTTGAGCAGTTCTTC.

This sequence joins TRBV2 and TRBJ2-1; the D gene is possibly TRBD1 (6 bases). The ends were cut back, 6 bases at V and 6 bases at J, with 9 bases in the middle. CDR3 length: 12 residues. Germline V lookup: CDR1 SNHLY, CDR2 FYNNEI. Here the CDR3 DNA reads TGTGCCAGCAGACCGGACAGCAATGAGCAGTTCTTC. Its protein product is CASRPDSNEQFF.

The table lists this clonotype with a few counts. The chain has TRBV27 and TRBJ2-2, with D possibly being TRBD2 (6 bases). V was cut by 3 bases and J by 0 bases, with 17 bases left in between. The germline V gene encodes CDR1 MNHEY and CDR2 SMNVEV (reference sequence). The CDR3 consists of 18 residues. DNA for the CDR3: TGTGCCAGCAGTTTTCTTCCCGACGGGGGTCCGAACACCGGGGAGCTGTTTTTT. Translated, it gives CASSFLPDGGPNTGELFF.

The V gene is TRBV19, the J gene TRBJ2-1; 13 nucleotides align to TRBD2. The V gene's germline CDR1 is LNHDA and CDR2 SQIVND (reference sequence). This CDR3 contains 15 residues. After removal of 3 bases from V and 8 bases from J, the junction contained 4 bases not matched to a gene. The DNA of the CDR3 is TGTGCCAGTAGTATCGGACTAGCGGGAGTGGATGAGCAGTTCTTC. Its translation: CASSIGLAGVDEQFF.

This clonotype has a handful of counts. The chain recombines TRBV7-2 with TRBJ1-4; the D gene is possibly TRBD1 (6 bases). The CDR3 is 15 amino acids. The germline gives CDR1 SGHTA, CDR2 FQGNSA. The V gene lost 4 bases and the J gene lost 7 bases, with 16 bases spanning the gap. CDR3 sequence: CASSSSGANGEKLFF. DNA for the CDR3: TGTGCCAGCAGCTCATCAGGGGCTAATGGTGAAAAACTGTTTTTT.

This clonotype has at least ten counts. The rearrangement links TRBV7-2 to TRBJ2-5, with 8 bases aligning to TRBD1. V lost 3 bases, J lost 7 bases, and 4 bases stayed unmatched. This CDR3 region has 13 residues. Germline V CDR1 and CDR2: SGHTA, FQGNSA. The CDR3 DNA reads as TGTGCCAGCAGCTTTGACGACAGGGGGACCCAGTACTTC. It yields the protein CASSFDDRGTQYF.

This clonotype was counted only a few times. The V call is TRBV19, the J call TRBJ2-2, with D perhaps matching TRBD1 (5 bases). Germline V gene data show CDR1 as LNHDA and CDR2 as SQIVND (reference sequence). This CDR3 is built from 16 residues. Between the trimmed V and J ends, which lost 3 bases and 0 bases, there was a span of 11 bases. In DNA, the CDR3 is TGTGCCAGTAGTATCACAGGTACCGCGAACACCGGGGAGCTGTTTTTT. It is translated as CASSITGTANTGELFF.

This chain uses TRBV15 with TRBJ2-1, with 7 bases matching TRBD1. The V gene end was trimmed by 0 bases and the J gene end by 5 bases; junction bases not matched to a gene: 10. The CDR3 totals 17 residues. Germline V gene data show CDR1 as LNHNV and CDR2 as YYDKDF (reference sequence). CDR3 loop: CATSRDRVLGTDNEQFF. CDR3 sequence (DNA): TGTGCCACCAGCAGAGATCGAGTTTTAGGGACAGACAATGAGCAGTTCTTC.

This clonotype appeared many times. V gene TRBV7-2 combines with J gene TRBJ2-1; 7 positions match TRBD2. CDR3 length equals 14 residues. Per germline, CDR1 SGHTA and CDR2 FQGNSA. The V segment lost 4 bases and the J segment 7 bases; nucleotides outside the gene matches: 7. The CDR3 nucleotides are TGTGCCAGCAGCTCCCAAACTAGCGCGAATGAGCAGTTCTTC. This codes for CASSSQTSANEQFF.

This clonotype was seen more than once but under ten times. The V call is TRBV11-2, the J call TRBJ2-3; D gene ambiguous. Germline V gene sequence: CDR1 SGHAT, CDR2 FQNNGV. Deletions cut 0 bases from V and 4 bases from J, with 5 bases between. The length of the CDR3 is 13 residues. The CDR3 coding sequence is TGTGCCAGCAGCTTAGAAGCTCCAGATACGCAGTATTTT. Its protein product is CASSLEAPDTQYF.

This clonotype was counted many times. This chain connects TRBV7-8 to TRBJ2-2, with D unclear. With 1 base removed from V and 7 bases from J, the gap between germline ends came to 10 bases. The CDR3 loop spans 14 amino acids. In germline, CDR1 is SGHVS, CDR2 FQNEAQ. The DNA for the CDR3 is TGTGCCAGCAGCTTAGTAATTGTTGGCGGGGAGCTGTTTTTT. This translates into CASSLVIVGGELFF.

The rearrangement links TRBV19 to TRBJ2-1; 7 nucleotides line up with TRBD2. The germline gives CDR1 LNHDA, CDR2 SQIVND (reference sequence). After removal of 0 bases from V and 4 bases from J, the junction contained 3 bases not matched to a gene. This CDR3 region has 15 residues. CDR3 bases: TGTGCCAGTAGTATAGATTTTAGCGGGTACAATGAGCAGTTCTTC. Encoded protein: CASSIDFSGYNEQFF.

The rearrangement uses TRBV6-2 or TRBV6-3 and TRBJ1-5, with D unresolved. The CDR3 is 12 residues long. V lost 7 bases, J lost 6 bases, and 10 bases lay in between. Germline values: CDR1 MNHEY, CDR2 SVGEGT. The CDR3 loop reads CASTQAGQPQHF. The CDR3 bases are TGTGCCAGCACCCAGGCGGGTCAGCCCCAGCATTTT.

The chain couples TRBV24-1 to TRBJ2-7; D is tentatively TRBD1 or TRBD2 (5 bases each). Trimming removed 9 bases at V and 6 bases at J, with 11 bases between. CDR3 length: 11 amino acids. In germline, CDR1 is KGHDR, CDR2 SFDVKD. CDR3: CATVGGPEQYF. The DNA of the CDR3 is TGTGCCACCGTTGGGGGTCCCGAGCAGTACTTC.

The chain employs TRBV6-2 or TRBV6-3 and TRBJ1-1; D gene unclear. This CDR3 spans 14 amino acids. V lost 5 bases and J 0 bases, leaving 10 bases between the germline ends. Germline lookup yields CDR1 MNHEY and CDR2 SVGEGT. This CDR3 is CASSDGQMNTEAFF. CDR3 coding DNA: TGTGCCAGCAGTGACGGTCAGATGAACACTGAAGCTTTCTTT.

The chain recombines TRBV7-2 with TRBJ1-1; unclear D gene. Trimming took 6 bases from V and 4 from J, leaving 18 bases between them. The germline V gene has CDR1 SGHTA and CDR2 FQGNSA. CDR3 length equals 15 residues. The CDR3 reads CASSRAGGVGTEAFF. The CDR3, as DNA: TGTGCCAGCAGTCGCGCCGGCGGTGTTGGCACTGAAGCTTTCTTT.

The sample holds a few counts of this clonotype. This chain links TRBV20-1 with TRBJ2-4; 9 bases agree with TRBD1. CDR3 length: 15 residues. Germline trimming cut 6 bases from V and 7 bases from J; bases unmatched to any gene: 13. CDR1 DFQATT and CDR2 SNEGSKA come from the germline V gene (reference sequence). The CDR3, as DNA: TGCAGTGCATCCGGGGGACAGGGAACATTCAACATTCAGTACTTC. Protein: CSASGGQGTFNIQYF.

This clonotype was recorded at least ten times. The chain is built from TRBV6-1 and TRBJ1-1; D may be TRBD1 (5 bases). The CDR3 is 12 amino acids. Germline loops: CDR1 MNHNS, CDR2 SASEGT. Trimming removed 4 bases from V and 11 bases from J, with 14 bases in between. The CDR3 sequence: CASSGGGVWAFF. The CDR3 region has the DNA TGTGCCAGCAGTGGAGGAGGGGTGTGGGCTTTCTTT.

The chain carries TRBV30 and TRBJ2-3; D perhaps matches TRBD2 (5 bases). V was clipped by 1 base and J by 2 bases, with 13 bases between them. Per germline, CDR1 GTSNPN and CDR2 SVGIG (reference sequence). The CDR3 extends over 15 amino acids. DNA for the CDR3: TGTGCCTGGAGTGCCATTACTAGACTCACAGATACGCAGTATTTT. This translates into CAWSAITRLTDTQYF.

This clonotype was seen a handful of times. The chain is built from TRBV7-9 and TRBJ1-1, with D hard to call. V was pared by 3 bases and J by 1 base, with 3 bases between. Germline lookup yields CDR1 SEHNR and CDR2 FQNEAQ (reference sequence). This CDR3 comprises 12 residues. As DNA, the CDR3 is TGTGCCAGCAGCTTTAGGAACACTGAAGCTTTCTTT. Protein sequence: CASSFRNTEAFF.

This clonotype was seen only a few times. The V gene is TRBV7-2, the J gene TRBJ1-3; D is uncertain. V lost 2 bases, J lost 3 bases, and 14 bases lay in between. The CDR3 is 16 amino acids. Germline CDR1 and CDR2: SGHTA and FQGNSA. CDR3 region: CASSLFTALGGNTIYF. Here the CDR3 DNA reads TGTGCCAGCAGCTTATTCACGGCCCTCGGTGGAAACACCATATATTTT.

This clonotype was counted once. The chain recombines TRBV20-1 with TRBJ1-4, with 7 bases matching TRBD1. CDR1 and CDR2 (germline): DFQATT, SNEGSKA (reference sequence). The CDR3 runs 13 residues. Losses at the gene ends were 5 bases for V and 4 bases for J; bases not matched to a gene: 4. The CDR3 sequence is CSAGGTVNEKLFF. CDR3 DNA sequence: TGCAGTGCTGGCGGGACAGTTAATGAAAAACTGTTTTTT.

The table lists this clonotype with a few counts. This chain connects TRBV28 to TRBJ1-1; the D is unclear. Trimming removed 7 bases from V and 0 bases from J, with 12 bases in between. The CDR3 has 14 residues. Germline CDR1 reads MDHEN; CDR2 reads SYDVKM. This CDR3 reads CASKVPGLNTEAFF. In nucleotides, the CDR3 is TGTGCCAGCAAGGTGCCGGGCTTGAACACTGAAGCTTTCTTT.

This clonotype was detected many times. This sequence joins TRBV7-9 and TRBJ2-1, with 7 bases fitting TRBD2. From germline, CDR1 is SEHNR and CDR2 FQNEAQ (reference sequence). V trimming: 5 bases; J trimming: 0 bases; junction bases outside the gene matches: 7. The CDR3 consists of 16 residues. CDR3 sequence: CASSGYRGSSYNEQFF. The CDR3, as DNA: TGTGCCAGCAGCGGATATCGCGGGAGCTCCTACAATGAGCAGTTCTTC.

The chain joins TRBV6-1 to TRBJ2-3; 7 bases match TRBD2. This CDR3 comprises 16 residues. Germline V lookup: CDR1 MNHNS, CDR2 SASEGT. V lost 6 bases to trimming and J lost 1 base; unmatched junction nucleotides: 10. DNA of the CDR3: TGTGCCAGCAGCGACGCGGCGGGAGTTGGCACAGATACGCAGTATTTT. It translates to CASSDAAGVGTDTQYF.